A single T cell receptor beta chain is shown here with its context. This table comes from immunoSEQ multiplex PCR, and its TCRdb copy is limited to in-frame clones, with some not included. The profile covers some 96,000 clones, with around 90% appearing a single time and 0.5% to 0.65% taken by the ten largest. This CDR3 has 15 amino acids. J gave up 0 bases and V 6 bases, and 3 bases lay outside the gene matches. Germline-derived CDR1 and CDR2 are MNHNS and SASEGT. The sample is drawn from a study of OX40 agonist ivuxolimab in advanced cancers. Looking at the study overall: Melanoma, hepatocellular carcinoma, head and neck or renal cell cancer occurred in dose-escalation patients. Under the entry rules, prior anti-PD-1, anti-PD-L1 or anti-CTLA-4 therapy was allowed, and roughly 43% had some. One patient with hepatocellular carcinoma and two with cutaneous melanoma, three in all, had partial responses.

The sequence came from an adult with an advanced solid tumor such as melanoma, head and neck, liver or kidney cancer. Sequenced here: CD4+ or CD8+ T cells sorted from blood, sampled in a trial of the OX40 agonist ivuxolimab. V usage is TRBV6-1 and J usage is TRBJ2-5; 11 bases align to TRBD2. This chain's CDR3 is CASRVAGGNQETQYF. The CDR3 region has the DNA TGTGCCAGCAGGGTAGCGGGAGGGAACCAAGAGACCCAGTACTTC.